A selection of T cell receptor beta chains follows, all from one sample in a study of cytomegalovirus exposure and HLA in healthy donors. TCRdb's table, derived via immunoSEQ multiplex PCR, lists solely in-frame clones and lacks some. The repertoire includes some 120,000 clones, about 85% of them detected once, and 3.5% to 4.5% sits in the top ten. The source material was PBMCs. The source is a young man in good health and CMV-seropositive. Each CDR3 is given with its conserved first and last residue. D genes are given only for firm matches. A row's size may be missing; if present it is once, few, many or a size class.

J,size,V,D,CDR3,DNA
TRBJ2-3,-,TRBV5-1,TRBD2,CASSVLSIRTSGYTDTQYF,TGCGCCAGCAGCGTTCTGTCGATAAGGACTAGCGGATACACAGATACGCAGTATTTT
TRBJ2-2,-,TRBV9,TRBD2,CASSPKRGAYTGELFF,TGTGCCAGCAGTCCTAAGCGGGGGGCCTACACCGGGGAGCTGTTTTTT
TRBJ2-7,-,TRBV30,-,CAWSLQGLSYEQYF,TGTGCCTGGAGCTTACAGGGTTTGTCCTACGAGCAGTACTTC
TRBJ2-5,-,TRBV2,-,CASRPVGEPDQETQYF,TGTGCCAGCCGCCCCGTGGGAGAGCCGGATCAAGAGACCCAGTACTTC
TRBJ2-1,-,TRBV2,TRBD2,CASSVSGGGTIDEQFF,TGTGCCAGCAGTGTATCGGGGGGAGGGACGATAGATGAGCAGTTCTTC
TRBJ2-3,-,TRBV19,-,CASSNRDTDTQYF,TGTGCCAGTAGTAACAGGGACACAGATACGCAGTATTTT
TRBJ2-3,-,TRBV2,-,CASSETATDTQYF,TGTGCCAGCAGTGAGACAGCCACAGATACGCAGTATTTT
TRBJ1-3,-,TRBV7-6,-,CASSPQILPNTIYF,TGTGCCAGCAGCCCACAGATCTTACCAAACACCATATATTTT
TRBJ2-7,once,TRBV2,TRBD1,CASRIDRAYEQYF,TGTGCCAGCAGAATAGACAGGGCCTACGAGCAGTACTTC
TRBJ1-6,-,TRBV18,-,CASSPDSWDNSPLHF,TGTGCCAGCTCACCTGACAGTTGGGATAATTCACCCCTCCACTTT
TRBJ1-2,once,TRBV19,-,CASSIGPQRTFYGYTF,TGTGCCAGTAGTATCGGTCCCCAGCGAACCTTCTATGGCTACACCTTC
TRBJ1-2,-,TRBV7-2,TRBD1,CASSPRAGRTGGGGYTF,TGTGCCAGCAGCCCAAGAGCCGGAAGGACAGGGGGCGGGGGCTACACCTTC
TRBJ2-7,-,TRBV9,-,CASSKTGANSYEQYF,TGTGCCAGCAGCAAGACAGGCGCCAACTCCTACGAGCAGTACTTC
TRBJ2-7,-,TRBV7-2,TRBD1,CASSHPGQGANEQYF,TGTGCCAGCAGCCATCCGGGACAGGGGGCCAACGAGCAGTACTTC
TRBJ1-2,-,TRBV5-1,-,CASSLDTSYGYTF,TGCGCCAGCAGCTTGGATACAAGCTATGGCTACACCTTC
TRBJ2-7,once,TRBV30,TRBD2,CAWSVSSSFSGGLSYEQYF,TGTGCCTGGAGTGTATCATCTTCGTTTAGCGGGGGGTTGTCCTACGAGCAGTACTTC
TRBJ1-4,-,TRBV23-1,-,CASSPPIRTVNEKLFF,TGCGCCAGCAGTCCCCCCATCCGGACAGTTAATGAAAAACTGTTTTTT
TRBJ1-5,-,TRBV7-9,TRBD1,CASSLGQGVAQPQHF,TGTGCCAGCAGCTTAGGACAGGGGGTGGCTCAGCCCCAGCATTTT
TRBJ2-7,-,TRBV7-2,-,CASSLGRDAYEQYF,TGTGCCAGCAGCTTAGGGCGGGACGCCTACGAGCAGTACTTC
TRBJ2-1,-,TRBV2,-,CASRLGGGDYNEQFF,TGTGCCAGCAGGTTGGGCGGGGGCGATTACAATGAGCAGTTCTTC
TRBJ1-5,-,TRBV19,-,CASSRGRDGNQPQHF,TGTGCCAGTAGTAGGGGGAGGGACGGCAATCAGCCCCAGCATTTT
TRBJ1-5,many,TRBV6-1,TRBD1,CASRSGDRGHQPQHF,TGTGCCAGCAGATCGGGGGACAGGGGCCATCAGCCCCAGCATTTT
TRBJ2-1,-,TRBV6-5,-,CASSPGTSNEQFF,TGTGCCAGCAGTCCCGGGACTTCTAATGAGCAGTTCTTC
TRBJ1-1,-,TRBV30,TRBD1,CAWEGGQGLNTEAFF,TGTGCCTGGGAGGGTGGACAGGGACTGAACACTGAAGCTTTCTTT
TRBJ2-5,-,TRBV5-1,TRBD2,CASSPLAGDKETQYF,TGCGCCAGCAGTCCCCTAGCGGGAGATAAGGAGACCCAGTACTTC
TRBJ2-3,-,TRBV10-3,-,CAISESGPDTDTQYF,TGTGCCATCAGTGAAAGCGGTCCCGACACAGATACGCAGTATTTT
TRBJ1-2,-,TRBV2,-,CASRDRTDLYGYTF,TGTGCCAGCAGGGACCGGACAGATCTCTATGGCTACACCTTC
TRBJ2-7,-,TRBV28,TRBD1,CASRGTDLYEQYF,TGTGCCAGCAGGGGGACAGATCTCTACGAGCAGTACTTC
TRBJ1-5,once,TRBV19,-,CASSIQGSQPQHF,TGTGCCAGTAGTATACAGGGAAGTCAGCCCCAGCATTTT
TRBJ2-1,-,TRBV4-3,-,CASSQDSGGGNEQFF,TGCGCCAGCAGCCAAGACAGCGGAGGTGGCAATGAGCAGTTCTTC
TRBJ1-3,-,TRBV19,-,CASSIPFGNTIYF,TGTGCCAGTAGTATCCCCTTCGGAAACACCATATATTTT
TRBJ2-1,-,TRBV11-2,-,CASSLDRRRFNNEQFF,TGTGCCAGCAGCTTAGATCGGAGAAGGTTCAACAATGAGCAGTTCTTC
TRBJ2-5,-,TRBV2,-,CASRVTSPETQYF,TGTGCCAGCAGGGTGACTAGTCCGGAGACCCAGTACTTC
TRBJ1-2,few,TRBV5-1,-,CASSWGGDGYTF,TGCGCCAGCAGCTGGGGGGGTGATGGCTACACCTTC
TRBJ1-2,-,TRBV29-1,TRBD1,CSVAGEGTGALIGSNYGYTF,TGCAGCGTTGCGGGGGAGGGGACAGGGGCCTTAATCGGATCCAACTATGGCTACACCTTC
TRBJ2-7,-,TRBV4-1,TRBD1,CASSQAQRRVQGYPYEQYF,TGCGCCAGCAGCCAAGCCCAACGGCGGGTACAGGGGTATCCCTACGAGCAGTACTTC